This T cell receptor beta chain was recorded in a study of cytomegalovirus exposure and HLA in healthy donors. Overall study results and limits: The study dropped some indistinguishable V segments, TRBV6-2 and TRBV6-3 among them. As was reported, the classifier diagnosed cytomegalovirus status with high specificity and sensitivity.

Trimming cost V 6 bases and J 0 bases; bases outside gene matches: 5. The CDR3 contains 15 residues. Germline V CDR1 and CDR2: MNHEY, SVGAGI. PCR primers comprised 60 Vbeta and 13 Jbeta primers. Here immunoSEQ multiplex PCR was the method, and the copy in TCRdb shows in-frame clones only, minus some. The sample contains roughly 56,000 clones, 81% of which appear only once. As for this clone: The target antigen is unknown.

This sequence joins TRBV6-5 and TRBJ1-5; 7 bases line up with TRBD1. The sequencing input was PBMCs. The TCR originated in a boy aged 5-17 years in good health and CMV-seropositive. DNA of the CDR3: TGTGCCAGCAGGGGGACAGAGGATAGCAATCAGCCCCAGCATTTT. Its translation: CASRGTEDSNQPQHF.